This T cell receptor (beta chain) was captured by sequencing in a study of human T cells and chemical hapten exposure. J lost 3 bases, V lost 3 bases, and 5 bases had no gene match. The CDR3 extends over 14 amino acids. Germline loops: CDR1 SGDLS, CDR2 YYNGEE. Time point described: patch test 2, 6 weeks after DPC sensitization. Described treatment: therapeutic diphenylcyclopropenone sensitization with weekly scalp DPC. TCRdb reprocessed the RACE reads via MiXCR and lists one record per CDR3 protein. This sample has under 450,000 distinct CDR3 sequences, with about 6% found just once. J is TRBJ1-1 and V is TRBV9; 7 bases map to TRBD1. Source: whole blood, taken in connection with sensitization to the hapten diphenylcyclopropenone (DPC). This receptor was identified in a woman in her late teens or twenties with alopecia areata. Some clones in this sample may be carry-over from other donors' samples. The CDR3 sequence: CASSETGQDTEAFF. The CDR3 bases are TGTGCCAGCAGCGAGACAGGGCAGGACACTGAAGCTTTCTTT.